Shown below are 27 T cell receptor beta chains from a single sample sequenced in a study of Tregs in tolerant kidney transplant recipients. Produced via immunoSEQ multiplex PCR; TCRdb's table is partial and in-frame only. Of about 20,000 clones in the sample, 82% were seen once. Sequencing was done on a sample of Tregs from blood. Source of these receptors: a human donor in good health.

The chain uses TRBV19 and TRBJ2-7; weak D call: TRBD2 (5 bases). Looked up from germline, CDR1 is LNHDA and CDR2 is SQIVND (reference sequence). The CDR3 consists of 13 residues. Trimming pared 7 bases from V and 3 bases from J, leaving 13 bases between. The CDR3 sequence is CASNPDGGYEQYF. CDR3 coding DNA: TGTGCCAGTAATCCGGACGGAGGCTACGAGCAGTACTTC.

This clone was detected once. This sequence joins TRBV5-1 and TRBJ2-7; no clear D. The CDR3 is made up of 16 amino acids. The V and J ends lost 0 bases and 2 bases respectively, with 15 bases between them. Germline CDR1 and CDR2: SGHRS and YFSETQ. The CDR3 DNA reads as TGCGCCAGCAGCTTGGCCCCGGGCCCCCCCGCCTACGAGCAGTACTTC. It yields the protein CASSLAPGPPAYEQYF.

The rearrangement joins TRBV9 to TRBJ1-1; D gene ambiguous. The CDR3 is 14 residues long. Germline V lookup: CDR1 SGDLS, CDR2 YYNGEE. V dropped 4 bases and J dropped 4 bases, with 14 bases sitting between them. As DNA, the CDR3 is TGTGCCAGCAGCCCCCGCCCCTGGGGCACTGAAGCTTTCTTT. This encodes CASSPRPWGTEAFF.

V and J are TRBV18 and TRBJ2-5; possibly TRBD2 for D (5 bases). V lost 3 bases and J 5 bases, leaving 13 bases between the germline ends. Germline V gene data show CDR1 as KGHSH and CDR2 as LQKENI. The CDR3 is made up of 14 amino acids. This chain's CDR3 is CASSPVGVGETQYF. In DNA, the CDR3 is TGTGCCAGCTCACCCGTCGGGGTCGGGGAGACCCAGTACTTC.

The J gene is TRBJ1-2, the V gene TRBV5-1; 9 nucleotides line up with TRBD1. Germline V CDR1 and CDR2: SGHRS, YFSETQ. Germline trimming cut 4 bases from V and 8 bases from J; bases unmatched to any gene: 12. The CDR3 length is 15 residues. The CDR3 here is CASSPLTGGVEGYTF. The CDR3 DNA sequence: TGCGCCAGCAGCCCTTTGACAGGGGGGGTAGAAGGCTACACCTTC.

The V and J genes are TRBV18 and TRBJ1-2; D is unresolved. Germline V gene lookup returns CDR1 KGHSH and CDR2 LQKENI. There are 15 residues in the CDR3. The germline V and J ends were trimmed by 3 bases and 8 bases, with 19 bases remaining between them. The CDR3 sequence: CASSPLELFTLGYTF. The CDR3 DNA reads TGTGCCAGCTCACCTTTGGAACTTTTCACCCTAGGCTACACCTTC.

This clone has only one observation. The germline gene is not matched at one end of the junction; a read error may be the cause. This chain connects TRBV6-6 to TRBJ2-3; no clear D. CDR3 length: 14 residues. From germline, CDR1 is MNHNY and CDR2 SVGAGI (reference sequence). CDR3 residues: CAGSRPSLTDTQYF. The CDR3 bases are TGTGCCGGCAGTCGCCCTAGTCTCACAGATACGCAGTATTTT.

This rearrangement joins TRBV18 to TRBJ2-7, with 10 nucleotides matching TRBD2. Germline V CDR1 and CDR2: KGHSH, LQKENI. Trimming removed 3 bases from V and 4 bases from J; junction bases left unmatched: 9. The CDR3 is 16 residues long. CDR3 DNA sequence: TGTGCCAGCTCACCTACGAGCGGGGGGGCTAGGTACGAGCAGTACTTC. Its translation: CASSPTSGGARYEQYF.

This rearrangement joins TRBV2 to TRBJ2-6; D might be TRBD2 (5 bases). V lost 7 bases, J lost 2 bases, and 9 bases lay in between. The CDR3 length is 14 residues. Germline V gives CDR1 SNHLY, CDR2 FYNNEI. The CDR3 bases are TGTGCCAGCACCGGGAACCCTGGGGCCAACGTCCTGACTTTC. It yields the protein CASTGNPGANVLTF.

For this clone: One junction end disagrees with the germline gene, perhaps due to a read error. The rearrangement links TRBV10-3 to TRBJ2-3; the D gene is possibly TRBD2 (6 bases). Germline loops: CDR1 ENHRY, CDR2 SYGVKD. The CDR3 has 13 amino acids. CDR3 nucleotide sequence: TGTGCCACCAGTCGGGACTTCACAGATACGCAGTATTTT. It translates to CATSRDFTDTQYF.

CDR3: CASSSQGGLSSYNEQFF. The CDR3 region has the DNA TGTGCCAGCAGCTCCCAAGGGGGCCTGAGCTCCTACAATGAGCAGTTCTTC. J is TRBJ2-1 and V is TRBV7-3; the match to TRBD1 covers 7 bases. There are 17 residues in the CDR3. Germline V gene sequence: CDR1 SGHTA, CDR2 FQGTGA. V trimming: 4 bases; J trimming: 0 bases; junction bases outside the gene matches: 9.

The chain joins TRBV6-4 to TRBJ2-1; D ambiguous. V lost 5 bases and J 4 bases, leaving 12 bases between the germline ends. The CDR3 consists of 14 residues. The germline V gene encodes CDR1 MRHNA and CDR2 SNTAGT. The CDR3 spells CASSPSANYNEQFF. The CDR3 DNA follows: TGTGCCAGCAGTCCCTCCGCGAATTACAATGAGCAGTTCTTC.

This rearrangement joins TRBV7-9 to TRBJ2-3, with D uncertain. Germline lookup yields CDR1 SEHNR and CDR2 FQNEAQ (reference sequence). This CDR3 has 12 amino acids. V dropped 11 bases and J dropped 5 bases, with 14 bases sitting between them. The CDR3 DNA is TGTGCCTCAAGTTCGGGCAGAGATACGCAGTATTTT. This encodes CASSSGRDTQYF.

This chain links TRBV30 with TRBJ1-2; perhaps TRBD1 as D (5 bases). Trimming shortened V by 0 bases and J by 4 bases, and 12 bases separated the two germline ends. The CDR3 covers 14 residues. Germline CDR1 reads GTSNPN; CDR2 reads SVGIG (reference sequence). For the CDR3, the DNA is TGTGCCTGGAGTGTACAAAGGGGAGGCTATGGCTACACCTTC. Translation: CAWSVQRGGYGYTF. The full variable domain, completed using reference TRBV30 and TRBJ1-2, is SQTIHQWPATLVQPVGSPLSLECTVEGTSNPNLYWYRQAAGRGLQLLFYSVGIGQISSEVPQNLSASRPQDRQFILSSKKLLLSDSGFYLCAWSVQRGGYGYTFGSGTRLTVV.

This sequence joins TRBV19 and TRBJ1-1, with 11 bases fitting TRBD1. From germline, CDR1 is LNHDA and CDR2 SQIVND (reference sequence). The CDR3 runs 13 residues. Trimming cost V 7 bases and J 7 bases; bases outside gene matches: 5. This CDR3 is CASKRTGGVEAFF. For the CDR3, the DNA is TGTGCCAGTAAGAGGACAGGGGGCGTTGAAGCTTTCTTT.

This sequence joins TRBV5-4 and TRBJ1-2; possibly TRBD1 for D (5 bases). CDR3 length: 14 residues. Germline lookup yields CDR1 SGHNT and CDR2 YYREEE (reference sequence). Trimming removed 2 bases at V and 4 bases at J, with 12 bases between. CDR3 in amino acids: CASSLAGTPYGYTF. DNA for the CDR3: TGTGCCAGCAGCTTAGCAGGGACTCCCTATGGCTACACCTTC. The whole variable domain, filled in from reference TRBV5-4 and TRBJ1-2, reads ETGVTQSPTHLIKTRGQQVTLRCSSQSGHNTVSWYQQALGQGPQFIFQYYREEENGRGNFPPRFSGLQFPNYSSELNVNALELDDSALYLCASSLAGTPYGYTFGSGTRLTVV.

The gene calls are TRBV7-2 and TRBJ1-1, with TRBD1 matching 7 bases. From germline, CDR1 is SGHTA and CDR2 FQGNSA. The CDR3 is 15 amino acids. Trimming removed 6 bases from V and 6 bases from J; junction bases left unmatched: 13. The CDR3 nucleotides read TGTGCCAGCAGAAGCAGTGGGATAGGGACAGCTGAAGCTTTCTTT. It encodes CASRSSGIGTAEAFF.

The DNA of the CDR3 is TGTGCCAGCAGCTTAATAGGACAGGCGAATTCACCCCTCCACTTT. This translates into CASSLIGQANSPLHF. The chain couples TRBV7-3 to TRBJ1-6; 7 nucleotides match TRBD1. CDR1 is SGHTA and CDR2 is FQGTGA in the germline V gene. Trimming took 1 base from V and 7 from J; bases not matched to a gene: 4. This CDR3 contains 15 residues.

This clone was recorded once. The sample carries other DNA sequences with the same CDR3. The chain recombines TRBV5-1 with TRBJ2-2; 8 bases fit TRBD1. Trimming cost V 1 base and J 1 base; bases outside gene matches: 9. CDR1 is SGHRS and CDR2 is YFSETQ in the germline V gene. This CDR3 comprises 18 residues. CDR3 DNA sequence: TGCGCCAGCAGCTTGCGTACAGGGGGGCGGGGGAACACCGGGGAGCTGTTTTTT. Translated: CASSLRTGGRGNTGELFF.

This sequence joins TRBV5-4 and TRBJ1-2; D is perhaps TRBD1 (5 bases). CDR3 size: 16 residues. From germline, CDR1 is SGHNT and CDR2 YYREEE (reference sequence). Trimming stripped 0 bases from V and 4 bases from J, with 16 bases between. The CDR3 DNA reads TGTGCCAGCAGCTTGGGGGGCGGGGAGCCCGTCTATGGCTACACCTTC. Translation: CASSLGGGEPVYGYTF.

This sequence joins TRBV7-2 and TRBJ2-7, with 7 bases aligning to TRBD1. Germline lookup yields CDR1 SGHTA and CDR2 FQGNSA. V was clipped by 5 bases and J by 1 base; unmatched bases: 11. The CDR3 totals 16 residues. The CDR3 protein is CASSATGDVVSYEQYF. The CDR3 DNA sequence: TGTGCCAGCAGCGCTACAGGGGACGTGGTGTCCTACGAGCAGTACTTC. The whole variable domain, remainder taken from reference TRBV7-2 and TRBJ2-7, is GAGVSQSPSNKVTEKGKDVELRCDPISGHTALYWYRQSLGQGLEFLIYFQGNSAPDKSGLPSDRFSAERTGGSVSTLTIQRTQQEDSAVYLCASSATGDVVSYEQYFGPGTRLTVT.

The chain's CDR3 is CASSLAGGPYNEQFF. As DNA, the CDR3 is TGTGCCAGCAGCTTAGCGGGGGGCCCTTACAATGAGCAGTTCTTC. The chain links TRBV2 to TRBJ2-1; TRBD2 aligns across 10 bases. The CDR3 is 15 residues long. From germline, CDR1 is SNHLY and CDR2 FYNNEI. Unmatched junction bases numbered 6, after V lost 6 bases and J lost 4 bases.

The chain couples TRBV6-5 to TRBJ1-6; no clear D gene. V dropped 10 bases and J dropped 0 bases, with 10 bases sitting between them. Germline V gene data show CDR1 as MNHEY and CDR2 as SVGAGI. This CDR3 contains 14 residues. CDR3 nucleotides: TGTGCCACCCGAGGATCCTCCTATAATTCACCCCTCCACTTT. Encoded protein: CATRGSSYNSPLHF.

V usage is TRBV11-2 and J usage is TRBJ1-1; TRBD1 matches at 10 bases. The J segment lost 4 bases and the V segment lost 3 bases, leaving 2 bases of the junction unmatched. CDR3 length: 14 amino acids. CDR1 is SGHAT, CDR2 FQNNGV, per germline. Here the CDR3 reads CASSFGQGGTEAFF. The DNA for the CDR3 is TGTGCCAGCAGCTTCGGACAGGGGGGCACTGAAGCTTTCTTT.

V and J are TRBV4-3 and TRBJ1-3; unclear D gene. Germline lookup yields CDR1 LGHNA and CDR2 YSLEER. Trimming left V 1 base short and J 4 bases short, with 8 bases between. The CDR3 length is 14 residues. CDR3 sequence reads: CASSQGTGGNTIYF. CDR3 bases: TGCGCCAGCAGCCAAGGGACTGGGGGAAACACCATATATTTT.

The chain uses TRBV7-9 and TRBJ1-5, with 8 bases aligning to TRBD1. Looked up from germline, CDR1 is SEHNR and CDR2 is FQNEAQ (reference sequence). This CDR3 has 13 amino acids. Unmatched junction bases numbered 3, after V lost 4 bases and J lost 7 bases. The CDR3 loop is CASSSQGEQPQHF. CDR3 DNA sequence: TGTGCCAGCAGCTCACAGGGGGAACAGCCCCAGCATTTT.

This clone came up once. Here the CDR3 DNA reads TGTGCCAGCAGTTTCCCTGTTCGTGGTATCTACGAGCAGTACTTC. It is translated as CASSFPVRGIYEQYF. The genes are TRBV28 and TRBJ2-7; the D is unclear. Trimming pared 3 bases from V and 3 bases from J, leaving 15 bases between. CDR1 is MDHEN and CDR2 is SYDVKM in the germline V gene. The CDR3 is 15 amino acids.